This TCR beta chain was sequenced for a study of blood T cell repertoires in COVID-19. Original methodology: Amplification of reference gene primers provided the estimated nucleated cell counts. TCRdb keeps only in-frame clones here, not all; method: immunoSEQ multiplex PCR. Clone size and V and J calls were adopted from that table, with D and trimming inferred from the DNA. The sample gives 200,000 to 300,000 clones, around nine tenths of which show up once; about 2.7% is in the top ten. Looked up from germline, CDR1 is SGHAT and CDR2 is FQNNGV. After removal of 5 bases from V and 2 bases from J, the junction contained 12 bases not matched to a gene. This CDR3 region has 16 residues. Assignment of participants to cohorts was predicated upon participant-reported clinical history. What the recovered Cohort 3 donors had was two negative PCRs, clearance, or symptom resolution.

This clonotype was obtained from a woman under 30 who had recovered from COVID-19. Sequencing was performed on PBMCs or T cells enriched from blood (not recorded which). V usage is TRBV11-2 and J usage is TRBJ2-7; 7 nucleotides agree with TRBD1. CDR3 nucleotide sequence: TGTGCCAGCAGCCCCCGTGGGGACAGTCCCCCCTACGAGCAGTACTTC. Translated: CASSPRGDSPPYEQYF.